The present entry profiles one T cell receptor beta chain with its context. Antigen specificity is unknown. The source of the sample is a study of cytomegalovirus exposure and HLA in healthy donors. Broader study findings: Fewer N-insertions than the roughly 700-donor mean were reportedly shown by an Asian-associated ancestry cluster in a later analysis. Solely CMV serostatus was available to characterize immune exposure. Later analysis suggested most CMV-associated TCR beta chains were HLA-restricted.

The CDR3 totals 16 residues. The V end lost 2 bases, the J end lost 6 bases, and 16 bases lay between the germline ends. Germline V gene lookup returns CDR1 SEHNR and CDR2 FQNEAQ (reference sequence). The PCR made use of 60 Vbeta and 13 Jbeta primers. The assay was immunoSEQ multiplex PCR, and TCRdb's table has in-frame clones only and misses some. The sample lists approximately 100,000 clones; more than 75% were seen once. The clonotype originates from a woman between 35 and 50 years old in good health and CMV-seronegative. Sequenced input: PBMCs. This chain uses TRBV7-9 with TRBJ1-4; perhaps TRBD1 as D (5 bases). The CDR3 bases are TGTGCCAGCAGCTTAAAGGGGCCCCCGTGGGATGAAAAACTGTTTTTT. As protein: CASSLKGPPWDEKLFF. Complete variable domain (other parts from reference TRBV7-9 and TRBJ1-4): DTGVSQNPRHKITKRGQNVTFRCDPISEHNRLYWYRQTLGQGPEFLTYFQNEAQLEKSRLLSDRFSAERPKGSFSTLEIQRTEQGDSAMYLCASSLKGPPWDEKLFFGSGTQLSVL.